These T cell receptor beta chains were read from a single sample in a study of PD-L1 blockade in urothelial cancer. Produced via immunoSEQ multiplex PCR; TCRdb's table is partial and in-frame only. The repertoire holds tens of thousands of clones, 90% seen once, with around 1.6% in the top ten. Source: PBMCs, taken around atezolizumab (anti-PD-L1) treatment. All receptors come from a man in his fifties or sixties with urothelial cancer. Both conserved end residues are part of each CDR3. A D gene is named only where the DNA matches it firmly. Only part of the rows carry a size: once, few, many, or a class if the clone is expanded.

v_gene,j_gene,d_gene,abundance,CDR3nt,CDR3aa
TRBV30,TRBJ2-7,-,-,TGTGCCTGGAGGAGGAGGGAGGTTGGCGAGCAGTACTTC,CAWRRREVGEQYF
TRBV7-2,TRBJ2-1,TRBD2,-,TGTGCCAGCAGCTTAGGGCGGGAGTCAGATGAGCAGTTCTTC,CASSLGRESDEQFF
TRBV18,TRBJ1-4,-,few,TGTGCCAGTTCGGAGGATCGTGAAAAACTGTTTTTT,CASSEDREKLFF
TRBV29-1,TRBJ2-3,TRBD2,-,TGCAGCGTTGCTAGCGGCTACACAGATACGCAGTATTTT,CSVASGYTDTQYF
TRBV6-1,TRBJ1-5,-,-,TGTGCCAGCAGTGAAGTCGGGGGATACAATCAGCCCCAGCATTTT,CASSEVGGYNQPQHF
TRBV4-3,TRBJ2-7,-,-,TGCGCCAGCAGCCAAGAAGAGGGAGACGAGCAGTACTTC,CASSQEEGDEQYF
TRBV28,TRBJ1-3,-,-,TGTGCCAGCAGTTTACACCGGAGCTCTGGAAACACCATATATTTT,CASSLHRSSGNTIYF
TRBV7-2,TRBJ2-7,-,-,TGTGCCAGCAGCCCAAGGGTAGATCCGGGGTGGGGTAGCTCCTACGAGCAGTACTTC,CASSPRVDPGWGSSYEQYF
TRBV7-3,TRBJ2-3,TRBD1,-,TGTGCCAGCAGCCCACGGACAGGGCGTGACACAGATACGCAGTATTTT,CASSPRTGRDTDTQYF
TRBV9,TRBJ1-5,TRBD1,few,TGTGCCAGCAGCGCGACAGGGGATTCCAATCAGCCCCAGCATTTT,CASSATGDSNQPQHF
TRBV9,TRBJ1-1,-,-,TGTGCCAGCAGCGTAGGAGGGATTGCCTCTGAAGCTTTCTTT,CASSVGGIASEAFF
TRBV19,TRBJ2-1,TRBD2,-,TGTGCCAGTCCGCGGGGGGGATCAAGCTCCTACAATGAGCAGTTCTTC,CASPRGGSSSYNEQFF
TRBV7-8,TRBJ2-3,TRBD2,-,TGTGCCAGCAGCGATGGGACTAGCGGCACAGATACGCAGTATTTT,CASSDGTSGTDTQYF
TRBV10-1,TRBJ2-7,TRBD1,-,TGCGCCAGCAGTCCCGGGACAGCATACGAGCAGTACTTC,CASSPGTAYEQYF
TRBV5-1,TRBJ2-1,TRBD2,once,TGCGCCAGCAGCTGGGGTCTAGCGGGAGGTTCCTACAATGAGCAGTTCTTC,CASSWGLAGGSYNEQFF
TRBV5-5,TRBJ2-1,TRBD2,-,TGTGCCAGCAGCCAAGAGCTAGCGGGCAACAATGAGCAGTTCTTC,CASSQELAGNNEQFF
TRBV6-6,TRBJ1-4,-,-,TGTGCCAGCAGTAATGACCGGCGGACAACTAATGAAAAACTGTTTTTT,CASSNDRRTTNEKLFF
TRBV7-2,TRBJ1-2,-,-,TGTGCCAGCAGCTTCCCAGGGTCTAACTATGGCTACACCTTC,CASSFPGSNYGYTF
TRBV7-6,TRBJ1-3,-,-,TGTGCCAGCAGCACAGGGTCTGGAAACACCATATATTTT,CASSTGSGNTIYF
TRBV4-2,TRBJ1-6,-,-,TGTGCCAGCAGCCAAGATATATCACCCCTCCACTTT,CASSQDISPLHF
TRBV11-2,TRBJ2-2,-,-,TGTGCCAGCAGCAAGAGCATAAATTCCAGGGGGGAGCTGTTTTTT,CASSKSINSRGELFF
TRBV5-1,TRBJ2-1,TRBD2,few,TGCGCCAGCAGCTTCAGCGGGAGTGGCGATGAGCAGTTCTTC,CASSFSGSGDEQFF
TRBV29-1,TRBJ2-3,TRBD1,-,TGCAGCGTTGACGACAGGGGGTCTGTAGGCACAGATACGCAGTATTTT,CSVDDRGSVGTDTQYF